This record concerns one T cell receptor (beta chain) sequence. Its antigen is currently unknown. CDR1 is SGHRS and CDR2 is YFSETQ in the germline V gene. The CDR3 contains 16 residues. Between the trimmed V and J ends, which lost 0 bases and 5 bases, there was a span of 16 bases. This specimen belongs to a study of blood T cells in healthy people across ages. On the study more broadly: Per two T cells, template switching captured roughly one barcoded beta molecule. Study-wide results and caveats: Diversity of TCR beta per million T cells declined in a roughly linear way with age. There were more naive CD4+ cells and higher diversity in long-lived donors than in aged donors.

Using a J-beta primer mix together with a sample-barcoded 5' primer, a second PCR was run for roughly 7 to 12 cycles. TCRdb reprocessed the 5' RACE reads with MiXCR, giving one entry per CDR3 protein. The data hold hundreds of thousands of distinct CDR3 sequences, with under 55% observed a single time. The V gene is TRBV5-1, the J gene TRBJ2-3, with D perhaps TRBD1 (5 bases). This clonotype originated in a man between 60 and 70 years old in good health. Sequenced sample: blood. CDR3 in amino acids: CASSLASQTTGDTQYF. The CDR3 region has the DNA TGCGCCAGCAGCTTGGCCAGTCAGACCACAGGAGATACGCAGTATTTT.